This record concerns one T cell receptor beta chain sequence. The antigen is unknown. CDR3 size: 12 residues. V gave up 8 bases and J gave up 8 bases, with 15 bases separating them. The germline CDR1 and CDR2 sequences are MNHNS and SASEGT. This specimen belongs to a study of long-term antiretroviral therapy in people with HIV. Overall study findings and caveats: Controls had broader CDR3 length ranges than HIV repertoires did.

Participants who had HIV were, without exception, treated in the United States. Prior to DNA extraction, the samples held about 0.95-10 million cryopreserved PBMC. The run of the v3.0 immunoSEQ assay was at survey level. Measured with immunoSEQ multiplex PCR; TCRdb has only the in-frame clones, and not every one. The table shows approximately 35,000 clones, with 80% to 90% occurring only once. The sequencing here drew on unsorted PBMCs, taken 2.2 years after starting antiretroviral therapy. The receptor was isolated from a young man with HIV. The chain couples TRBV6-1 to TRBJ1-2; no clear D. The CDR3 is CASRPGDGGYTF. DNA for the CDR3: TGTGCCAGCCGCCCCGGTGACGGCGGCTACACCTTC.